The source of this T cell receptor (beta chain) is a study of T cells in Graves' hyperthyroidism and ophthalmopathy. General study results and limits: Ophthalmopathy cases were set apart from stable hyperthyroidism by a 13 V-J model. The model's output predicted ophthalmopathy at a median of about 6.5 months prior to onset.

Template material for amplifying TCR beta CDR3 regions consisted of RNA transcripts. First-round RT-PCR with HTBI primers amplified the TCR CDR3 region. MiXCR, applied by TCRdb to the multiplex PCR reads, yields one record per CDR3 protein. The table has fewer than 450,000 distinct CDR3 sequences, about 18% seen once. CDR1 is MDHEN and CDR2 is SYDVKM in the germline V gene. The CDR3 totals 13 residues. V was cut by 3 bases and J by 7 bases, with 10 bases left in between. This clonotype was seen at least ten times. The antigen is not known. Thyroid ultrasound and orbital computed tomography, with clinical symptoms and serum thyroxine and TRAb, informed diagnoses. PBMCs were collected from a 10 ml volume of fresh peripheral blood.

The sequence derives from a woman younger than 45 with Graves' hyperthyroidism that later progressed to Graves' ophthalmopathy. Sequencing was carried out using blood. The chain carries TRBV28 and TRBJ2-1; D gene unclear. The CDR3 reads CASSLDGVNEQFF. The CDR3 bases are TGTGCCAGCAGTTTGGATGGGGTAAATGAGCAGTTCTTC.